A single sample is the source of the 30 T cell receptor beta chains below, sequenced in a study of T cell responses to AZD1222 COVID-19 vaccine. Clones were read by immunoSEQ multiplex PCR, and TCRdb kept only the in-frame ones, dropping some. The data show 120,000 or so clones, roughly 91% seen once. The sequenced sample was peripheral blood, obtained 28 days after the second AZD1222 dose. Every receptor here comes from an adult who received the AZD1222 COVID-19 vaccine.

The CDR3 DNA reads TGTGCCAGCAGCGTAGACCCCACGGGCCACGGGGCAGCTAACTATGGCTACACCTTC. This sequence encodes CASSVDPTGHGAANYGYTF. The V and J genes are TRBV9 and TRBJ1-2; a weak D match, TRBD1 (5 bases). V gave up 0 bases and J gave up 0 bases, with 21 bases separating them. The CDR3 totals 19 residues. Germline V gene sequence: CDR1 SGDLS, CDR2 YYNGEE.

The chain carries TRBV20-1 and TRBJ1-3, with D possibly TRBD1 on 5 matching bases. This CDR3 is 13 amino acids long. The germline CDR1 and CDR2 sequences are DFQATT and SNEGSKA (reference sequence). V was pared by 3 bases and J by 8 bases, with 14 bases between. CDR3 DNA sequence: TGCAGTGCTAGTGCAGGGTACAGTGACACCATATATTTT. Translation: CSASAGYSDTIYF.

The chain links TRBV21-1 to TRBJ2-7; the D call of TRBD2 is as the table states it, not checked on the DNA. TRBV21-1 is a known pseudogene. CDR3 length equals 14 residues. CDR3 sequence: CASTPLRLAREQYF. DNA for the CDR3: TGTGCCAGCACCCCCCTGCGGCTAGCTCGCGAGCAGTACTTC.

This chain uses TRBV2 with TRBJ2-2; 8 bases match TRBD1. The CDR3 consists of 14 residues. From germline, CDR1 is SNHLY and CDR2 FYNNEI. The V and J ends lost 11 bases and 5 bases, in that order; junction bases with no gene match: 10. CDR3 region: CASRTGIVTGELFF. The CDR3 nucleotides read TGTGCCTCCCGGACAGGGATTGTAACCGGGGAGCTGTTTTTT.

The chain combines TRBV19 with TRBJ2-3; D remains ambiguous. V lost 5 bases and J 3 bases, leaving 9 bases between the germline ends. The CDR3 covers 13 residues. Germline V gene sequence: CDR1 LNHDA, CDR2 SQIVND (reference sequence). The CDR3 DNA sequence: TGTGCCAGTAGTGATCAGGAGACAGATACGCAGTATTTT. Its translation: CASSDQETDTQYF.

The CDR3 DNA reads as TGTGCCAGCAGGAATCAGCGGGTGAACAGGGCTGAAGCTTTCTTT. Protein product: CASRNQRVNRAEAFF. J is TRBJ1-1 and V is TRBV6-5; TRBD1 is a possible D gene (6 bases). Trimming shortened V by 6 bases and J by 6 bases, and 20 bases separated the two germline ends. CDR3 length: 15 amino acids. CDR1 MNHEY and CDR2 SVGAGI come from the germline V gene.

The rearrangement links TRBV27 to TRBJ2-1; D unresolved. The CDR3 extends over 15 amino acids. Germline values: CDR1 MNHEY, CDR2 SMNVEV (reference sequence). Trimming removed 2 bases at V and 2 bases at J, with 10 bases between. The chain's CDR3 is CASSLHPGTYNEQFF. The CDR3 region has the DNA TGTGCCAGCAGTTTACATCCGGGCACCTACAATGAGCAGTTCTTC.

The genes are TRBV2 and TRBJ1-3; the match to TRBD1 covers 8 bases. The V and J ends lost 4 bases and 4 bases, in that order; junction bases with no gene match: 6. Germline-derived CDR1 and CDR2 are SNHLY and FYNNEI. The CDR3 runs 15 residues. The CDR3 bases are TGTGCCAGCAGTGGACCCGGGACAGGCGGAAACACCATATATTTT. It specifies CASSGPGTGGNTIYF.

The chain has TRBV7-2 and TRBJ2-1, with D perhaps TRBD2 (6 bases). The CDR3 sequence is 15 residues long. Germline loops: CDR1 SGHTA, CDR2 FQGNSA. Trimming pared 2 bases from V and 2 bases from J, leaving 10 bases between. This CDR3 is CASSLIGGAYNEQFF. CDR3 DNA sequence: TGTGCCAGCAGCTTAATCGGCGGGGCCTACAATGAGCAGTTCTTC.

The sample holds one count of this clone. This chain links TRBV29-1 with TRBJ2-5; D might be TRBD2 (5 bases). The CDR3 loop spans 11 amino acids. V was cut by 4 bases and J by 4 bases, with 7 bases left in between. The germline V gene has CDR1 SQVTM and CDR2 ANQGSEA. CDR3 loop: CSVGAGETQYF. The CDR3 coding sequence is TGCAGCGTTGGGGCGGGAGAGACCCAGTACTTC.

This rearrangement joins TRBV10-3 to TRBJ1-2, with D hard to call. V was trimmed by 2 bases and J by 1 base, leaving 5 bases between them. The CDR3 runs 13 residues. Germline loops: CDR1 ENHRY, CDR2 SYGVKD. The CDR3 bases are TGTGCCATCAGTGAGGCAATTAACTATGGCTACACCTTC. It encodes CAISEAINYGYTF.

The chain joins TRBV6-1 to TRBJ2-3; either TRBD1 or TRBD2 may fit D (5 bases each). Germline loops: CDR1 MNHNS, CDR2 SASEGT. Deletions cut 2 bases from V and 2 bases from J, with 17 bases between. This CDR3 region has 17 residues. Here the CDR3 DNA reads TGTGCCAGCAGTGAAAAAACGGGGCCGAAGTCCACAGATACGCAGTATTTT. It is translated as CASSEKTGPKSTDTQYF.

J is TRBJ2-1 and V is TRBV11-2; 8 bases map to TRBD2. V lost 1 base to trimming and J lost 1 base; unmatched junction nucleotides: 3. Germline V gene data show CDR1 as SGHAT and CDR2 as FQNNGV. The CDR3 has 16 residues. The CDR3 nucleotides are TGTGCCAGCAGCTTAGGACTAGCGACTTCCTACAATGAGCAGTTCTTC. It encodes CASSLGLATSYNEQFF.

The chain carries TRBV7-9 and TRBJ2-7; 7 bases are a match to TRBD1. V lost 2 bases to trimming and J lost 3 bases; unmatched junction nucleotides: 4. Germline loops: CDR1 SEHNR, CDR2 FQNEAQ (reference sequence). The CDR3 runs to 14 residues. CDR3 DNA sequence: TGTGCCAGCAGCTTAACCGGGACAGTCTACGAGCAGTACTTC. Protein product: CASSLTGTVYEQYF.

This clone has a handful of counts. V and J are TRBV5-8 and TRBJ2-7; TRBD1 or TRBD2 may be the D gene (5 bases each). Germline values: CDR1 SGHTS, CDR2 YDEGEE. The CDR3 runs to 14 residues. V was shortened by 3 bases and J by 3 bases, with 13 bases between the two germline ends. The chain's CDR3 is CASSSEWDGYEQYF. In nucleotides, the CDR3 is TGTGCCAGCAGCTCAGAATGGGACGGCTACGAGCAGTACTTC.

The chain has TRBV12-5 and TRBJ2-2; 10 bases are a match to TRBD2. Germline-derived CDR1 and CDR2 are LGHNT and FRNRAP. The CDR3 loop spans 17 amino acids. V gave up 0 bases and J gave up 2 bases; unmatched junction bases: 3. As DNA, the CDR3 is TGTGCTAGTGGTTTGGTACAACTAGCGGGAAACACCGGGGAGCTGTTTTTT. This sequence encodes CASGLVQLAGNTGELFF. Combining the CDR3 with reference TRBV12-5 and TRBJ2-2 gives the whole variable domain DARVTQTPRHKVTEMGQEVTMRCQPILGHNTVFWYRQTMMQGLELLAYFRNRAPLDDSGMPKDRFSAEMPDATLATLKIQPSEPRDSAVYFCASGLVQLAGNTGELFFGEGSRLTVL.

This clone was seen only a few times. The rearrangement uses TRBV19 and TRBJ1-1; D is uncertain. The CDR3 sequence is 12 residues long. V was cut by 3 bases and J by 6 bases, with 8 bases left in between. Germline V gene lookup returns CDR1 LNHDA and CDR2 SQIVND (reference sequence). CDR3 bases: TGTGCCAGTAGTATCCACAGCGCTGAAGCTTTCTTT. Translated: CASSIHSAEAFF.

The V call is TRBV5-1, the J call TRBJ1-6, with D hard to call. The V and J ends lost 0 bases and 4 bases respectively, with 8 bases between them. There are 15 residues in the CDR3. The V gene's germline CDR1 is SGHRS and CDR2 YFSETQ. CDR3: CASSLAGSYNSPLHF. CDR3 in DNA: TGCGCCAGCAGCTTGGCCGGGAGTTATAATTCACCCCTCCACTTT.

The J gene is TRBJ2-7, the V gene TRBV2; tentatively, D is TRBD2 (6 bases). Germline CDR1 SNHLY, CDR2 FYNNEI. CDR3 length equals 16 residues. V lost 8 bases and J lost 6, with 26 bases in between. CDR3 in amino acids: CASLQGERAMNSEQYF. DNA for the CDR3: TGTGCCAGCCTCCAGGGCGAGCGGGCCATGAACAGCGAGCAGTACTTC.

This rearrangement joins TRBV5-1 to TRBJ2-5, with a possible D match to TRBD2 (6 bases). V lost 2 bases to trimming and J lost 1 base, with 12 bases between them. This CDR3 has 15 amino acids. Germline CDR1 SGHRS, CDR2 YFSETQ. Here the CDR3 DNA reads TGCGCCAGCAGCTTTTCTCAGGGACTCCAAGAGACCCAGTACTTC. Translation gives CASSFSQGLQETQYF.

The chain links TRBV29-1 to TRBJ1-1, with 7 positions matching TRBD1. Trimming took 6 bases from V and 4 from J; bases not matched to a gene: 11. Germline CDR1 is SQVTM and CDR2 is ANQGSEA. CDR3 size: 14 residues. The CDR3 region has the DNA TGCAGCGTCAAAGACAGGGCTTGGGGCACTGAAGCTTTCTTT. Its translation is CSVKDRAWGTEAFF.

This sequence joins TRBV5-4 and TRBJ2-7; D possibly corresponds to TRBD2 (6 bases). The length of the CDR3 is 14 residues. Trimming cost V 2 bases and J 2 bases, with 11 bases left between them. Germline V gene data show CDR1 as SGHNT and CDR2 as YYREEE (reference sequence). The CDR3 is CASSFGRGAYEQYF. CDR3 sequence (DNA): TGTGCCAGCAGCTTTGGGCGGGGCGCCTACGAGCAGTACTTC.

This clone was found a few times. V gene TRBV29-1 combines with J gene TRBJ2-2; weak D call: TRBD1 (6 bases). Germline V CDR1 and CDR2: SQVTM, ANQGSEA. The V end lost 4 bases, the J end lost 4 bases, and 16 bases lay between the germline ends. The CDR3 has 15 residues. In DNA, the CDR3 is TGCAGCGTTGGGGGGCAGGGCGTGGGCACCGGGGAGCTGTTTTTT. Its translation: CSVGGQGVGTGELFF.

This clone has just one count. For the CDR3, the DNA is TGTGCCAGCAGCTTAAGCGCTAGCAATCAGCCCCAGCATTTT. Translation gives CASSLSASNQPQHF. The V and J genes are TRBV7-9 and TRBJ1-5; D is unclear. This CDR3 spans 14 amino acids. Germline lookup yields CDR1 SEHNR and CDR2 FQNEAQ (reference sequence). Trimming pared 2 bases from V and 0 bases from J, leaving 5 bases between.

The rearrangement links TRBV30 to TRBJ1-5; no definite D call. Looked up from germline, CDR1 is GTSNPN and CDR2 is SVGIG (reference sequence). The CDR3 has 14 residues. V was shortened by 0 bases and J by 2 bases, with 8 bases between the two germline ends. The CDR3 protein is CAWSVSTRNQPQHF. CDR3 coding DNA: TGTGCCTGGAGTGTATCCACCCGCAATCAGCCCCAGCATTTT.

V is TRBV7-8 and J is TRBJ2-2; 8 positions match TRBD2. The CDR3 runs to 16 residues. CDR1 is SGHVS and CDR2 is FQNEAQ in the germline V gene. Trimming cost V 5 bases and J 5 bases; bases outside gene matches: 10. CDR3 coding DNA: TGTGCCAGCAGCCCTGGACTAGCTAGAATTACCGGGGAGCTGTTTTTT. Amino acid sequence: CASSPGLARITGELFF.

The count of this clone is one. The genes are TRBV7-9 and TRBJ2-1; TRBD2 agrees at 8 bases. The germline CDR1 and CDR2 sequences are SEHNR and FQNEAQ (reference sequence). This CDR3 comprises 15 residues. The V gene end was trimmed by 2 bases and the J gene end by 8 bases; junction bases not matched to a gene: 8. The CDR3 region is CASSLRLAGIDEQFF. The CDR3 coding sequence is TGTGCCAGCAGCTTACGTTTAGCGGGGATCGATGAGCAGTTCTTC.

The rearrangement joins TRBV4-1 to TRBJ1-1, with D tentatively TRBD1 (6 bases). Germline loops: CDR1 MGHRA, CDR2 YSYEKL. Trimming removed 7 bases from V and 1 base from J, with 16 bases in between. The CDR3 contains 15 residues. The CDR3 protein is CASTRAGARNTEAFF. DNA for the CDR3: TGCGCCAGCACCCGTGCGGGGGCTAGGAACACTGAAGCTTTCTTT.

The chain employs TRBV11-3 and TRBJ2-1; tentatively, D is TRBD2 (5 bases). The germline gives CDR1 SGHNT, CDR2 YENEEA. V lost 4 bases to trimming and J lost 5 bases, with 6 bases between them. This CDR3 is built from 12 residues. CDR3 in DNA: TGTGCCAGCAGCTCCGGGGACAATGAGCAGTTCTTC. Its protein is CASSSGDNEQFF.

The chain uses TRBV6-5 and TRBJ1-2; D is unresolved. Germline V gene sequence: CDR1 MNHEY, CDR2 SVGAGI. V was pared by 6 bases and J by 7 bases, with 15 bases between. The length of the CDR3 is 13 residues. The CDR3 here is CASSYTEFFGYTF. The CDR3 DNA reads as TGTGCCAGCAGCTATACGGAGTTCTTTGGCTACACCTTC.